The clone carrying this T cell receptor (beta chain) showed up just a few times. In TCRdb, the RT-PCR reads were re-called with MiXCR into one record per CDR3 protein. The sample carries about 40,000 distinct CDR3 sequences, about 30% recorded once. These data originate in a study of patients and donors after allogeneic stem cell transplantation. Trimming took 5 bases from V and 1 from J; bases not matched to a gene: 7. The CDR3 length is 15 residues. Specimen: blood, either unsorted or a sorted T cell fraction (not recorded which). This receptor was taken from a human donor who was either an allogeneic HSCT recipient or a stem cell or donor lymphocyte infusion donor (not recorded which). It is not recorded whose cells these are; they may come from a transplant donor. The chain couples TRBV12-3 or TRBV12-4 to TRBJ2-5; TRBD2 matches 7 bases. The CDR3 region has the DNA TGTGCCAGCAGTCCCCGACTAGCAGGCCAAGAGACCCAGTACTTC. It codes for CASSPRLAGQETQYF.